This T cell receptor (beta chain) was observed in a study of blood T cell repertoires in COVID-19. Study-level background: The United States, Italy and Spain were the sources of the acute and convalescent COVID-19 samples.

Seattle patients were enrolled while actively infected and followed longitudinally. V was clipped by 4 bases and J by 2 bases; unmatched bases: 4. Germline values: CDR1 SEHNR, CDR2 FQNEAQ (reference sequence). This CDR3 comprises 14 residues. As handled by the study authors: Amplifying reference gene primers gave estimates of nucleated cell counts. Using immunoSEQ multiplex PCR, the repertoire was profiled, and TCRdb retains in-frame clones only, with some absent. The V and J calls and clone size are taken from that table; D and trimming were inferred from the DNA. Of approximately 200,000 clones listed, roughly 94% are singletons.

The chain joins TRBV7-9 to TRBJ1-2; 7 positions agree with TRBD1. The TCR comes from a man aged 30 to 39 with COVID-19, enrolled during active disease. Sequencing was performed on peripheral blood. The CDR3 is CASSSSGGNYGYTF. CDR3 DNA: TGTGCCAGCAGCTCCTCAGGGGGAAACTATGGCTACACCTTC.